This T cell receptor beta chain was observed in a study of T cell changes during pregnancy in multiple sclerosis. The data were produced by immunoSEQ multiplex PCR, yet TCRdb's version contains in-frame clones alone and is incomplete. The repertoire holds more than 45,000 clones, with approximately 95% as singletons. This CDR3 region has 18 residues. From germline, CDR1 is SGDLS and CDR2 YYNGEE. After removal of 2 bases from V and 8 bases from J, the junction contained 16 bases not matched to a gene. The sequencing here drew on CD4+ T cells from peripheral blood mononuclear cells, taken in the first trimester of pregnancy. The gene calls are TRBV9 and TRBJ2-3; 11 bases line up with TRBD2. The source is a female donor with multiple sclerosis, enrolled in a pregnancy study. The CDR3 DNA sequence: TGTGCCAGCAGCGTGGGACTAGCGGCGGCCCAGGGGGGAGGTACGCAGTATTTT. Residues: CASSVGLAAAQGGGTQYF. Supplemented by reference TRBV9 and TRBJ2-3, the full variable domain reads DSGVTQTPKHLITATGQRVTLRCSPRSGDLSVYWYQQSLDQGLQFLIQYYNGEERAKGNILERFSAQQFPDLHSELNLSSLELGDSALYFCASSVGLAAAQGGGTQYFGPGTRLTVL.